This is a list of T cell receptor beta chains from one sample in a study of shared clonotypes between healthy human individuals. Using immunoSEQ multiplex PCR, the repertoire was profiled, and TCRdb retains in-frame clones only, with some absent. Among approximately 2,000,000 clones listed, about nine tenths were seen once. The sample consisted of naive CD4+ T cells from PBMCs. The receptors come from a man between 18 and 35 years old in good health. Some clones in this sample may be carry-over from other donors' samples. Each CDR3 is given with its conserved first and last residue. The D gene is left open where the match is weak. Part of the rows lack a size; the others show once, few, many or a class for expanded clones.

v_gene: TRBV28; abundance: .; j_gene: TRBJ2-7; d_gene: TRBD2; CDR3nt: TGTGCCAGCACTCGACTAGCGGGAGTTGAGCAGTACTTC; CDR3aa: CASTRLAGVEQYF
v_gene: TRBV30; abundance: once; j_gene: TRBJ1-1; d_gene: .; CDR3nt: TGTGCCTGGCACAAAAACACTGAAGCTTTCTTT; CDR3aa: CAWHKNTEAFF
v_gene: TRBV7-2; abundance: .; j_gene: TRBJ1-2; d_gene: .; CDR3nt: TGTGCCAGCAGCCCTAGTCGGGCGGGGGGCTACACCTTC; CDR3aa: CASSPSRAGGYTF
v_gene: TRBV7-8; abundance: .; j_gene: TRBJ1-2; d_gene: TRBD1; CDR3nt: TGTGCCAGCAGCTTAGGCCCAGGGGGTTTCAGAACCTTC; CDR3aa: CASSLGPGGFRTF
v_gene: TRBV5-4; abundance: .; j_gene: TRBJ2-7; d_gene: .; CDR3nt: TGTGCCAGCAGCTTGCGTGGAAACACCTACGAGCAGTACTTC; CDR3aa: CASSLRGNTYEQYF
v_gene: TRBV29-1; abundance: .; j_gene: TRBJ2-7; d_gene: .; CDR3nt: TGCAGCGTTGGGATAGGAGGGGCGATCTACGAGCAGTACTTC; CDR3aa: CSVGIGGAIYEQYF
v_gene: TRBV18; abundance: .; j_gene: TRBJ2-5; d_gene: TRBD1; CDR3nt: TGTGCCAGCTCACGGGGATCCGGGACAGGAGGGCAAGAGACCCAGTACTTC; CDR3aa: CASSRGSGTGGQETQYF
v_gene: TRBV29-1; abundance: .; j_gene: TRBJ2-7; d_gene: .; CDR3nt: TGCAGCGTCGCCCGGGCCCGGGACGGGACGGGCGGCTACGAGCAGTACTTC; CDR3aa: CSVARARDGTGGYEQYF
v_gene: TRBV7-3; abundance: .; j_gene: TRBJ2-5; d_gene: TRBD1; CDR3nt: TGTGCCAGCAGCCCCGGGACAGGGGAGGAGACCCAGTACTTC; CDR3aa: CASSPGTGEETQYF
v_gene: TRBV19; abundance: .; j_gene: TRBJ2-5; d_gene: TRBD2; CDR3nt: TGTGCCAGTCGGAGGACTAGCGGGAGACAAGAGACCCAGTACTTC; CDR3aa: CASRRTSGRQETQYF
v_gene: TRBV6-6; abundance: .; j_gene: TRBJ2-1; d_gene: TRBD2; CDR3nt: TGTGCCAGCAGTTATGGCGGGAGCTCCTACAATGAGCAGTTCTTC; CDR3aa: CASSYGGSSYNEQFF
v_gene: TRBV2; abundance: once; j_gene: TRBJ2-2; d_gene: .; CDR3nt: TGTGCCAGCAGTGAAGGCCTTACCGGGGAGCTGTTTTTT; CDR3aa: CASSEGLTGELFF
v_gene: TRBV28; abundance: .; j_gene: TRBJ1-1; d_gene: .; CDR3nt: TGTGCCAGCAGTTTATTCCTCCCCCAGGCCCCTGAAGCTTTCTTT; CDR3aa: CASSLFLPQAPEAFF
v_gene: TRBV7-6; abundance: .; j_gene: TRBJ1-3; d_gene: .; CDR3nt: TGTGCCAGCAGCTTCTCTGGAAACACCATATATTTT; CDR3aa: CASSFSGNTIYF
v_gene: TRBV9; abundance: .; j_gene: TRBJ2-1; d_gene: .; CDR3nt: TGTGCCAGCAGCGCCACCAGCTACAATGAGCAGTTCTTC; CDR3aa: CASSATSYNEQFF
v_gene: TRBV11-3; abundance: .; j_gene: TRBJ2-1; d_gene: .; CDR3nt: TGTGCCAGCAGCTCTAGGAGCTCCTACAATGAGCAGTTCTTC; CDR3aa: CASSSRSSYNEQFF
v_gene: TRBV5-1; abundance: .; j_gene: TRBJ1-4; d_gene: TRBD1; CDR3nt: TGCGCCAGCAGCCTACTGACAGGGCCGGAAGAAAAACTGTTTTTT; CDR3aa: CASSLLTGPEEKLFF
v_gene: TRBV5-1; abundance: .; j_gene: TRBJ2-1; d_gene: .; CDR3nt: TGCGCCAGCAGCTTGGACACAACCAGCTCCTACAATGAGCAGTTCTTC; CDR3aa: CASSLDTTSSYNEQFF
v_gene: TRBV4-1; abundance: .; j_gene: TRBJ1-4; d_gene: TRBD1; CDR3nt: TGCGCCAGCAGGACCACACCGGGACAGGGGGAGGAAAAACTGTTTTTT; CDR3aa: CASRTTPGQGEEKLFF
v_gene: TRBV30; abundance: .; j_gene: TRBJ1-3; d_gene: .; CDR3nt: TGTGCCTGGAGTGAACTCTCTGGAAACACCATATATTTT; CDR3aa: CAWSELSGNTIYF
v_gene: TRBV2; abundance: .; j_gene: TRBJ1-5; d_gene: TRBD1; CDR3nt: TGTGCCAGCAGTGAACTGGGAGGGGGCGGATATCCCCAGCATTTT; CDR3aa: CASSELGGGGYPQHF
v_gene: TRBV14; abundance: .; j_gene: TRBJ2-5; d_gene: TRBD2; CDR3nt: TGTGCCAGCAGCCAAGCCTACGGACTAGCGGGAGGATTACAAGAGACCCAGTACTTC; CDR3aa: CASSQAYGLAGGLQETQYF
v_gene: TRBV7-6; abundance: once; j_gene: TRBJ2-1; d_gene: TRBD2; CDR3nt: TGTGCCAGCAGTACTTTTGCCGGGACTAGCGGGATCTATGAGCAGTTCTTC; CDR3aa: CASSTFAGTSGIYEQFF
v_gene: TRBV18; abundance: .; j_gene: TRBJ2-7; d_gene: .; CDR3nt: TGTGCCAGCTCACCTGGCGGTTGGGAGTACGAGCAGTACTTC; CDR3aa: CASSPGGWEYEQYF
v_gene: TRBV6-5; abundance: .; j_gene: TRBJ2-5; d_gene: TRBD2; CDR3nt: TGTGCCAGCAGACGTAAAACTAGCGGTATAGAGACCCAGTACTTC; CDR3aa: CASRRKTSGIETQYF
v_gene: TRBV4-1; abundance: .; j_gene: TRBJ2-7; d_gene: TRBD1; CDR3nt: TGCGCCAGCAGCCAAGTGCAGGGGGCGAGGGGGTACTTC; CDR3aa: CASSQVQGARGYF
v_gene: TRBV6-5; abundance: .; j_gene: TRBJ2-5; d_gene: .; CDR3nt: TGTGCCAGCAGCCAAACAGGGCCAGAGACCCAGTACTTC; CDR3aa: CASSQTGPETQYF
v_gene: TRBV5-1; abundance: .; j_gene: TRBJ2-7; d_gene: TRBD2; CDR3nt: TGCGCCAGCAGCTTCACTAGCGGGCCCTCCTACGAGCAGTACTTC; CDR3aa: CASSFTSGPSYEQYF
v_gene: TRBV10-3; abundance: .; j_gene: TRBJ1-2; d_gene: TRBD1; CDR3nt: TGTGCCATCAGTCCTCCGGGACAGGGAGTGTCGGGCTATGGCTACACCTTC; CDR3aa: CAISPPGQGVSGYGYTF
v_gene: TRBV5-1; abundance: .; j_gene: TRBJ2-1; d_gene: .; CDR3nt: TGCGCCAGCAGCTTGGAAGGCCGAATGATTTACAATGAGCAGTTCTTC; CDR3aa: CASSLEGRMIYNEQFF
v_gene: TRBV5-1; abundance: .; j_gene: TRBJ1-1; d_gene: TRBD1; CDR3nt: TGCGCCAGCAGCCCCGGGCCAGGGGGGCCTGAAGCTTTCTTT; CDR3aa: CASSPGPGGPEAFF
v_gene: TRBV28; abundance: .; j_gene: TRBJ1-4; d_gene: TRBD1; CDR3nt: TGTGCCAGCAGTCCCGGACAGGGTTTTGAAAAACTGTTTTTT; CDR3aa: CASSPGQGFEKLFF
v_gene: TRBV28; abundance: .; j_gene: TRBJ2-4; d_gene: .; CDR3nt: TGTGCCAGCGAGGGCTCTTACGGAAACATTCAGTACTTC; CDR3aa: CASEGSYGNIQYF
v_gene: TRBV4-2; abundance: .; j_gene: TRBJ1-1; d_gene: .; CDR3nt: TGTGCCAGCAGCCAAGGGCAAGGGAACACTGAAGCTTTCTTT; CDR3aa: CASSQGQGNTEAFF
v_gene: TRBV5-1; abundance: .; j_gene: TRBJ2-1; d_gene: TRBD2; CDR3nt: TGCGCCTCAGGTAGCGGGAACTACAATGAGCAGTTCTTC; CDR3aa: CASGSGNYNEQFF
v_gene: TRBV5-6; abundance: .; j_gene: TRBJ2-2; d_gene: TRBD1; CDR3nt: TGTGCCAGCAGCTTCCGGGGACAGGGGTACACCGGGGAGCTGTTTTTT; CDR3aa: CASSFRGQGYTGELFF
v_gene: TRBV27; abundance: .; j_gene: TRBJ2-3; d_gene: TRBD2; CDR3nt: TGTGCCAGCAGTCCCGGGACTAGCGGGGTGAGCACAGATACGCAGTATTTT; CDR3aa: CASSPGTSGVSTDTQYF
v_gene: TRBV7-2; abundance: .; j_gene: TRBJ2-4; d_gene: TRBD1; CDR3nt: TGTGCCAGCAGCCCGGGACAGGCAAGGAACATTCAGTACTTC; CDR3aa: CASSPGQARNIQYF
v_gene: TRBV7-9; abundance: .; j_gene: TRBJ1-2; d_gene: TRBD1; CDR3nt: TGTGCCAGCAGGTCTTGGGACAGTGATGATGGCTACACCTTC; CDR3aa: CASRSWDSDDGYTF
v_gene: TRBV7-9; abundance: .; j_gene: TRBJ1-1; d_gene: .; CDR3nt: TGTGCCAGCAGCTCTTCACAGGTCAACACTGAAGCTTTCTTT; CDR3aa: CASSSSQVNTEAFF
v_gene: TRBV18; abundance: .; j_gene: TRBJ2-3; d_gene: TRBD2; CDR3nt: TGTGCCAGCTCACGACTAGCGGGAGGGCCCAGAGATACGCAGTATTTT; CDR3aa: CASSRLAGGPRDTQYF
v_gene: TRBV7-2; abundance: .; j_gene: TRBJ2-7; d_gene: .; CDR3nt: TGTGCCAGCAGCCCCACTAGGGGAAGCTCCTACGAGCAGTACTTC; CDR3aa: CASSPTRGSSYEQYF
v_gene: TRBV27; abundance: .; j_gene: TRBJ2-3; d_gene: TRBD2; CDR3nt: TGTGCCAGCAGTTTAGCTAGCGGAGGGTGGGATACGCAGTATTTT; CDR3aa: CASSLASGGWDTQYF
v_gene: TRBV29-1; abundance: .; j_gene: TRBJ2-1; d_gene: TRBD2; CDR3nt: TGCAGCGTCTATAGGCCGCTAGCGGGACAGGAGCAGTTCTTC; CDR3aa: CSVYRPLAGQEQFF
v_gene: TRBV5-1; abundance: .; j_gene: TRBJ2-7; d_gene: .; CDR3nt: TGCGCCAGCAGCTCCACCGCAGTTACTCCAGTGGGGCAGTACTTC; CDR3aa: CASSSTAVTPVGQYF
v_gene: TRBV11-2; abundance: .; j_gene: TRBJ1-2; d_gene: TRBD1; CDR3nt: TGTGCCAGCAGCAGTTCGGGACAGTATGGCTACACCTTC; CDR3aa: CASSSSGQYGYTF
v_gene: TRBV27; abundance: .; j_gene: TRBJ2-7; d_gene: TRBD2; CDR3nt: TGTGCCAGCAGTCCTCGGGGAGGGAGCGAGCAGTACTTC; CDR3aa: CASSPRGGSEQYF
v_gene: TRBV19; abundance: .; j_gene: TRBJ1-4; d_gene: .; CDR3nt: TGTGCCAGTAGCCTCGGTCGGCAGTTTATAACTAATGAAAAACTGTTTTTT; CDR3aa: CASSLGRQFITNEKLFF
v_gene: TRBV5-1; abundance: .; j_gene: TRBJ2-7; d_gene: .; CDR3nt: TGCGCCATCATTAACCCTTCGACACACCCTACCGACGAGCAGTACTTC; CDR3aa: CAIINPSTHPTDEQYF
v_gene: TRBV5-1; abundance: once; j_gene: TRBJ1-3; d_gene: .; CDR3nt: TGCGCCAGCAGGCCGACACCTCTCTCTGGAAACACCATATATTTT; CDR3aa: CASRPTPLSGNTIYF
v_gene: TRBV11-2; abundance: .; j_gene: TRBJ1-1; d_gene: .; CDR3nt: TGTGCCAGCAGCTCCGGTTGGCGGGGCTGGAACACTGAAGCTTTCTTT; CDR3aa: CASSSGWRGWNTEAFF
v_gene: TRBV28; abundance: .; j_gene: TRBJ1-2; d_gene: .; CDR3nt: TGTGCCAGCACCCTTTGGACACAAGGGGGTTACACCTTC; CDR3aa: CASTLWTQGGYTF
v_gene: TRBV27; abundance: .; j_gene: TRBJ2-1; d_gene: .; CDR3nt: TGTGCCAGCAGTTTATCGATAGCCGGCTCCTACAATGAGCAGTTCTTC; CDR3aa: CASSLSIAGSYNEQFF